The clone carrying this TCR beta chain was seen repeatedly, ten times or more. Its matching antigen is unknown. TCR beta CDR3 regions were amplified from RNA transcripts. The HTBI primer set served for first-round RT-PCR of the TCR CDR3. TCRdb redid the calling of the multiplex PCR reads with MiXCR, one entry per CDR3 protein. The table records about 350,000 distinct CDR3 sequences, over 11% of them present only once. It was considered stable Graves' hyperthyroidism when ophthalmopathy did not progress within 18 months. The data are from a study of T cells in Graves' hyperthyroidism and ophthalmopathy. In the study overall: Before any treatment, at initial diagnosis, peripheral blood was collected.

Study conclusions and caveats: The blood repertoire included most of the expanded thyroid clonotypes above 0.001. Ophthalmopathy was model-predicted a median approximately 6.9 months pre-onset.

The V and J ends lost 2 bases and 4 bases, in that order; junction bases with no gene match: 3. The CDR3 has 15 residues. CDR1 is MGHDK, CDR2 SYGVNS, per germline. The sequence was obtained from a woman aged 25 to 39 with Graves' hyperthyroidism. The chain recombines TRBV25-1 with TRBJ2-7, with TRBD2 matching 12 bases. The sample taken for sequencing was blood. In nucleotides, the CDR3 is TGTGCCAGCAGTGAAGGACTAGCGGGAACTTACGAGCAGTACTTC. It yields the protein CASSEGLAGTYEQYF.